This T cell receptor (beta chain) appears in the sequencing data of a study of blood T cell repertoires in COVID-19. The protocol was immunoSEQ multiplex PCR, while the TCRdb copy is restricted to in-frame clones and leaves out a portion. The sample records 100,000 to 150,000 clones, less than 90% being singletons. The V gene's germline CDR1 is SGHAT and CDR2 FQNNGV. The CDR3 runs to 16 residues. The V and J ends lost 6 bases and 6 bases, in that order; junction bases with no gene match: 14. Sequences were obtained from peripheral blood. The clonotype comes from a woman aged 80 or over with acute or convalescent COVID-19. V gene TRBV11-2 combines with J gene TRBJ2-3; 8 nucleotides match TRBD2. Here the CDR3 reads CASSQGLAGPGDTQYF. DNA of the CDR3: TGTGCCAGCAGTCAGGGGCTAGCGGGCCCAGGGGATACGCAGTATTTT. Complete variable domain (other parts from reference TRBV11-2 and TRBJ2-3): EAGVAQSPRYKIIEKRQSVAFWCNPISGHATLYWYQQILGQGPKLLIQFQNNGVVDDSQLPKDRFSAERLKGVDSTLKIQPAKLEDSAVYLCASSQGLAGPGDTQYFGPGTRLTVL.